The 9 T cell receptor beta chains in this list originate from one sample, sequenced in a study of T cell repertoires and HLA-DP antigens. Measured with immunoSEQ multiplex PCR; TCRdb has only the in-frame clones, and not every one. The sample has some 2,000 clones, roughly 72% seen once. After roughly 15 days, CD4+ cells were restimulated about 24 h with the same allogeneic DPB1. HeLa stimulator cells carried retrovirally transduced HLA-DPA1/DPB1, HLA-DM, invariant chain and CD80. The specimen was CD137- CD4+ T cells from cultured PBMCs. Receptors originate from a man aged 45-60 years in good health and CMV-seronegative.

The CDR3, as DNA: TGTGCCTGGAGTGTAATCAGGAATTCACCCCTCCACTTT. This sequence encodes CAWSVIRNSPLHF. The chain combines TRBV30 with TRBJ1-6; the D is unclear. Germline CDR1 is GTSNPN and CDR2 is SVGIG (reference sequence). With 0 bases removed from V and 7 bases from J, the gap between germline ends came to 7 bases. The CDR3 has 13 residues. Variable domain in full (rest from reference TRBV30 and TRBJ1-6): SQTIHQWPATLVQPVGSPLSLECTVEGTSNPNLYWYRQAAGRGLQLLFYSVGIGQISSEVPQNLSASRPQDRQFILSSKKLLLSDSGFYLCAWSVIRNSPLHFGNGTRLTVT.

The rearrangement links TRBV7-2 to TRBJ2-7; 10 bases agree with TRBD1. Germline V gene sequence: CDR1 SGHTA, CDR2 FQGNSA. This CDR3 contains 14 residues. The V segment lost 4 bases and the J segment 9 bases; nucleotides outside the gene matches: 9. CDR3 amino acids: CASSYSGQGTRQYF. In nucleotides, the CDR3 is TGTGCCAGCAGCTACTCGGGACAGGGGACGCGGCAGTACTTC.

V and J are TRBV18 and TRBJ1-4; D is uncertain. Trimming removed 0 bases at V and 4 bases at J, with 12 bases between. CDR1 is KGHSH and CDR2 is LQKENI in the germline V gene. The CDR3 consists of 16 residues. CDR3 amino acids: CASSPPRKGRNEKLFF. CDR3 sequence (DNA): TGTGCCAGCTCACCACCGCGAAAGGGTCGTAATGAAAAACTGTTTTTT.

This rearrangement joins TRBV28 to TRBJ2-1; 9 bases line up with TRBD2. The germline gives CDR1 MDHEN, CDR2 SYDVKM. This CDR3 has 14 amino acids. V lost 6 bases to trimming and J lost 3 bases; unmatched junction nucleotides: 3. Here the CDR3 reads CASREREDYNEQFF. The CDR3 nucleotides read TGTGCCAGCAGAGAGCGGGAGGACTACAATGAGCAGTTCTTC.

The chain links TRBV4-3 to TRBJ2-3; tentatively, D is TRBD1 (5 bases). The germline V gene encodes CDR1 LGHNA and CDR2 YSLEER. The CDR3 totals 15 residues. Trimming took off 5 bases at V and 3 bases at J, with 15 bases between the two ends. CDR3 sequence: CASSSTGPGTDTQYF. CDR3 nucleotides: TGCGCCAGCAGCTCAACGGGCCCAGGGACAGATACGCAGTATTTT.

The chain joins TRBV7-8 to TRBJ2-5, with D perhaps TRBD1 (5 bases). The closer fit of TRBJ2-7 to the DNA end suggests the J call may be wrong. Per the germline V gene, CDR1 is SGHVS and CDR2 is FQNEAQ. The CDR3 is made up of 17 amino acids. CDR3 coding DNA: TGTGCCAGCAGCTTAGCCCACTTACGTCAGACAGCCTACGAGCAGTACTTC. Protein sequence: CASSLAHLRQTAYEQYF.

Only one count was recorded for this clone. The V call is TRBV18, the J call TRBJ1-2; D gene unclear. The germline V gene has CDR1 KGHSH and CDR2 LQKENI. Trimming removed 3 bases from V and 0 bases from J, with 8 bases in between. There are 14 residues in the CDR3. Written as DNA, the CDR3 is TGTGCCAGCTCACCCCTGGCAACTAACTATGGCTACACCTTC. Translating it yields CASSPLATNYGYTF.

The chain is built from TRBV7-4 and TRBJ2-1, with D perhaps TRBD2 (7 bases). Germline V gene lookup returns CDR1 SGHVT and CDR2 SQSDAQ. The CDR3 is made up of 13 amino acids. Trimming removed 2 bases at V and 7 bases at J, with 9 bases between. The CDR3 DNA follows: TGTGCCAGCAGCTTACGGGGGGCAAATGAGCAGTTCTTC. Amino acid sequence: CASSLRGANEQFF. The full variable domain, with the rest looked up from reference TRBV7-4 and TRBJ2-1, is GAGVSQSPRYKVAKRGRDVALRCDSISGHVTLYWYRQTLGQGSEVLTYSQSDAQRDKSGRPSGRFSAERPERSVSTLKIQRTEQGDSAVYLCASSLRGANEQFFGPGTRLTVL.

The V gene is TRBV2, the J gene TRBJ2-5; perhaps TRBD2 as D (6 bases). The J call is doubtful: the DNA matches TRBJ2-7 better. CDR3 length equals 11 residues. Germline V lookup: CDR1 SNHLY, CDR2 FYNNEI. As DNA, the CDR3 is TGTGCCAGCAAGGGAGGCTACGAGCAGTACTTC. Its protein is CASKGGYEQYF.